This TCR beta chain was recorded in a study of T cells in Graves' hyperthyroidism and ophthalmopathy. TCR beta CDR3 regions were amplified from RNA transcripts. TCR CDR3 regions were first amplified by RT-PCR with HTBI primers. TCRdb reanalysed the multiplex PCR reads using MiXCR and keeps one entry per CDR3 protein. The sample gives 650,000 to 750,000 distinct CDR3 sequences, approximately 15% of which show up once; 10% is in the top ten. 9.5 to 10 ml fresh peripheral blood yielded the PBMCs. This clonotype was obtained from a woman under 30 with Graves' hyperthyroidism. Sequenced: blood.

The CDR3 here is CASSVGTLASYEQYF. In DNA, the CDR3 is TGTGCCAGCAGCGTAGGTACCTTAGCGAGCTACGAGCAGTACTTC. V and J are TRBV9 and TRBJ2-7; D perhaps matches TRBD2 (5 bases). The CDR3 extends over 15 amino acids. Trimming stripped 0 bases from V and 3 bases from J, with 13 bases between. In germline, CDR1 is SGDLS, CDR2 YYNGEE.